The 7 T cell receptor beta chains below all came from one sample that was sequenced in a study of memory CD4+ T cells and cytomegalovirus serostatus. The sort gate was single viable CD3+CD4+CD8-CD45RO+ cells for memory CD4+ T cells. Produced via immunoSEQ multiplex PCR; TCRdb's table is partial and in-frame only. The repertoire holds around 50,000 clones, with 80% to 85% as singletons. The sequenced material came from memory CD4+ T cells from blood. These receptors were collected from an adult in good health and CMV-seronegative.

The chain has TRBV4-2 and TRBJ2-7; TRBD2 aligns across 11 bases. The V and J ends lost 4 bases and 0 bases, in that order; junction bases with no gene match: 11. There are 18 residues in the CDR3. Germline lookup yields CDR1 LGHNA and CDR2 YNFKEQ. The CDR3 protein is CASSLAGTSGPISYEQYF. The CDR3 coding sequence is TGTGCCAGCAGCCTAGCCGGGACTAGCGGTCCCATCTCCTACGAGCAGTACTTC.

The chain uses TRBV9 and TRBJ2-7; no clear D gene. The V gene lost 5 bases and the J gene lost 7 bases, with 10 bases spanning the gap. Germline V lookup: CDR1 SGDLS, CDR2 YYNGEE. CDR3 length: 11 amino acids. The chain's CDR3 is CASSLDGEQYF. CDR3 sequence (DNA): TGTGCCAGCAGTCTTGACGGGGAGCAGTACTTC. The full variable domain, completed using reference TRBV9 and TRBJ2-7, is DSGVTQTPKHLITATGQRVTLRCSPRSGDLSVYWYQQSLDQGLQFLIQYYNGEERAKGNILERFSAQQFPDLHSELNLSSLELGDSALYFCASSLDGEQYFGPGTRLTVT.

The chain links TRBV29-1 to TRBJ1-3; perhaps TRBD1 as D (5 bases). V was shortened by 3 bases and J by 0 bases, with 9 bases between the two germline ends. CDR3 size: 14 residues. CDR1 and CDR2 from the germline V gene are SQVTM and ANQGSEA. This chain's CDR3 is CSVDHGGSGNTIYF. In DNA form, the CDR3 reads TGCAGCGTTGATCACGGGGGCTCTGGAAACACCATATATTTT.

This clone was seen a handful of times. This chain joins TRBV10-1 and TRBJ1-1; no firm D call. CDR3 size: 13 residues. The ends were cut back, 3 bases at V and 0 bases at J, with 5 bases in the middle. Germline V gene lookup returns CDR1 WNHNN and CDR2 SYGVQD (reference sequence). The CDR3 region is CASSEDMNTEAFF. The CDR3 DNA reads TGCGCCAGCAGTGAAGACATGAACACTGAAGCTTTCTTT.

This chain joins TRBV28 and TRBJ1-2; D unclear. This CDR3 is 11 amino acids long. V was cut by 5 bases and J by 2 bases, with 3 bases left in between. Germline loops: CDR1 MDHEN, CDR2 SYDVKM. In DNA, the CDR3 is TGTGCCAGCAGTCGCAACTATGGCTACACCTTC. Translated, it gives CASSRNYGYTF.

The V call is TRBV19, the J call TRBJ1-2; 10 bases agree with TRBD1. J lost 7 bases, V lost 5 bases, and 13 bases had no gene match. CDR3 length: 16 amino acids. Germline lookup yields CDR1 LNHDA and CDR2 SQIVND (reference sequence). CDR3 sequence: CASSPQNDRGLSGYTF. CDR3 nucleotides: TGTGCCAGTAGTCCCCAAAACGACAGGGGGCTAAGTGGCTACACCTTC.

This clone was seen more than once but under ten times. The chain uses TRBV7-8 and TRBJ1-4; D ambiguous. This CDR3 is built from 15 residues. V gave up 1 base and J gave up 0 bases, with 6 bases separating them. Germline-derived CDR1 and CDR2 are SGHVS and FQNEAQ. In nucleotides, the CDR3 is TGTGCCAGCAGCTTAGACCCTCCAACTAATGAAAAACTGTTTTTT. Its translation is CASSLDPPTNEKLFF.